Listed here are 16 T cell receptor beta chains from one sample, sequenced in a study of blood T cell repertoires in COVID-19. Clones were sequenced by immunoSEQ multiplex PCR, and TCRdb holds only the in-frame ones, with some missing. This sample has almost 250,000 clones, with 80% to 90% found just once. The specimen was PBMCs or T cells enriched from blood (not recorded which). Receptors were obtained from a woman aged 25-40 years who had recovered from COVID-19.

The chain uses TRBV27 and TRBJ1-2; D is perhaps TRBD1 (6 bases). Per the germline V gene, CDR1 is MNHEY and CDR2 is SMNVEV (reference sequence). The CDR3 has 15 amino acids. Trimming removed 2 bases at V and 5 bases at J, with 15 bases between. The CDR3 nucleotides read TGTGCCAGCAGTTTAATCAGGGGAAATGATTATGGCTACACCTTC. Translation gives CASSLIRGNDYGYTF.

This sequence joins TRBV9 and TRBJ1-4; TRBD1 is a possible D gene (5 bases). Germline V CDR1 and CDR2: SGDLS, YYNGEE. Deletions cut 2 bases from V and 7 bases from J, with 12 bases between. The CDR3 totals 14 residues. In DNA, the CDR3 is TGTGCCAGCAGCGTGGGGGGACGGCGTGAAAAACTGTTTTTT. Protein sequence: CASSVGGRREKLFF.

The rearrangement links TRBV19 to TRBJ2-7, with a tentative D call TRBD2 (6 bases). Looked up from germline, CDR1 is LNHDA and CDR2 is SQIVND (reference sequence). V lost 7 bases to trimming and J lost 0 bases, with 13 bases between them. The CDR3 loop spans 14 amino acids. CDR3 coding DNA: TGTGCCAGTAAAGGCGGGATAAACTCCTACGAGCAGTACTTC. Protein: CASKGGINSYEQYF.

This chain links TRBV4-1 with TRBJ2-5; a weak D match, TRBD2 (7 bases). CDR1 and CDR2 from the germline V gene are MGHRA and YSYEKL. There are 17 residues in the CDR3. The germline V and J ends were trimmed by 0 bases and 5 bases, with 19 bases remaining between them. The CDR3 reads CASSQERGGLVGETQYF. The CDR3 nucleotides are TGCGCCAGCAGCCAAGAAAGGGGGGGTCTAGTCGGGGAGACCCAGTACTTC.

This clone was counted a few times. The J gene is TRBJ1-4, the V gene TRBV28; possible D gene TRBD1, 5 bases. Per the germline V gene, CDR1 is MDHEN and CDR2 is SYDVKM. Trimming took off 3 bases at V and 4 bases at J, with 12 bases between the two ends. This CDR3 has 15 amino acids. The CDR3 DNA sequence: TGTGCCAGCAGTTTCCAGTCAGGGTTTAATGAAAAACTGTTTTTT. Its translation: CASSFQSGFNEKLFF.

The chain combines TRBV4-3 with TRBJ2-2; D possibly corresponds to TRBD2 (7 bases). Per the germline V gene, CDR1 is LGHNA and CDR2 is YSLEER. The CDR3 contains 16 residues. Trimming stripped 0 bases from V and 3 bases from J, with 11 bases between. CDR3 sequence (DNA): TGCGCCAGCAGCCAAGATCGGGGGGCCCACACCGGGGAGCTGTTTTTT. Protein sequence: CASSQDRGAHTGELFF.

This chain links TRBV19 with TRBJ2-1, with 10 bases lining up with TRBD2. Germline-derived CDR1 and CDR2 are LNHDA and SQIVND (reference sequence). CDR3 length equals 15 residues. The J segment lost 5 bases and the V segment lost 3 bases, leaving 4 bases of the junction unmatched. The CDR3 here is CASSISSGRHNEQFF. The CDR3 DNA follows: TGTGCCAGTAGTATTAGTAGCGGGAGGCACAATGAGCAGTTCTTC.

The chain combines TRBV4-3 with TRBJ2-1, with a weak D call TRBD1 (6 bases). V was pared by 0 bases and J by 7 bases, with 10 bases between. This CDR3 is 14 amino acids long. Looked up from germline, CDR1 is LGHNA and CDR2 is YSLEER. CDR3 sequence reads: CASSQDFRGNEQFF. DNA for the CDR3: TGCGCCAGCAGCCAAGATTTCAGGGGTAATGAGCAGTTCTTC.

A few counts support this clone. This rearrangement joins TRBV15 to TRBJ1-5; no reliable D call. The CDR3 contains 14 residues. Per germline, CDR1 LNHNV and CDR2 YYDKDF (reference sequence). With 1 base removed from V and 0 bases from J, the gap between germline ends came to 4 bases. The CDR3 region has the DNA TGTGCCACCAGCAGAGGTCTTAGCAATCAGCCCCAGCATTTT. Its protein is CATSRGLSNQPQHF.

Only one count was recorded for this clone. This chain uses TRBV29-1 with TRBJ1-1; 11 bases align to TRBD1. This CDR3 comprises 14 residues. Germline CDR1 SQVTM, CDR2 ANQGSEA. The V gene end was trimmed by 8 bases and the J gene end by 1 base; junction bases not matched to a gene: 6. The CDR3 protein is CSSGQGAQNTEAFF. Here the CDR3 DNA reads TGCAGCTCTGGACAGGGGGCGCAGAACACTGAAGCTTTCTTT.

The chain employs TRBV2 and TRBJ1-5, with D possibly TRBD1 on 6 matching bases. Between the trimmed V and J ends, which lost 5 bases and 9 bases, there was a span of 17 bases. Germline V CDR1 and CDR2: SNHLY, FYNNEI. The CDR3 sequence is 14 residues long. The CDR3 here is CASSRSGDERPQHF. The CDR3 DNA reads TGTGCCAGCAGTAGATCAGGGGACGAAAGGCCCCAGCATTTT.

The J gene is TRBJ2-1, the V gene TRBV7-3; 8 bases agree with TRBD2. V dropped 5 bases and J dropped 8; count of bases not matched to a gene: 11. Germline lookup yields CDR1 SGHTA and CDR2 FQGTGA. The CDR3 has 15 residues. CDR3 coding DNA: TGTGCCAGCAGCCCCAAGGGCGGGAGGTTTGATGAGCAGTTCTTC. It is translated as CASSPKGGRFDEQFF. Supplemented by reference TRBV7-3 and TRBJ2-1, the full variable domain reads GAGVSQTPSNKVTEKGKYVELRCDPISGHTALYWYRQSLGQGPEFLIYFQGTGAADDSGLPNDRFFAVRPEGSVSTLKIQRTERGDSAVYLCASSPKGGRFDEQFFGPGTRLTVL.

This chain connects TRBV5-1 to TRBJ1-1, with D perhaps matching TRBD1 (5 bases). CDR1 and CDR2 from the germline V gene are SGHRS and YFSETQ. Trimming cost V 0 bases and J 1 base, with 13 bases left between them. CDR3 length: 16 amino acids. The CDR3 protein is CASSLEAGRANTEAFF. In DNA, the CDR3 is TGCGCCAGCAGCTTGGAAGCGGGGCGAGCGAACACTGAAGCTTTCTTT.

The chain carries TRBV5-6 and TRBJ1-2; 8 positions match TRBD1. The length of the CDR3 is 14 residues. Losses at the gene ends were 0 bases for V and 2 bases for J; bases not matched to a gene: 0. Germline V gene sequence: CDR1 SGHDT, CDR2 YYEEEE. In nucleotides, the CDR3 is TGTGCCAGCAGCTTGGGACAGGGGAACTATGGCTACACCTTC. It encodes CASSLGQGNYGYTF. Based on the CDR3 plus reference TRBV5-6 and TRBJ1-2, the full variable domain is DAGVTQSPTHLIKTRGQQVTLRCSPKSGHDTVSWYQQALGQGPQFIFQYYEEEERQRGNFPDRFSGHQFPNYSSELNVNALLLGDSALYLCASSLGQGNYGYTFGSGTRLTVV.

The V and J genes are TRBV7-6 and TRBJ2-7, with 13 bases identical to TRBD2. This CDR3 spans 17 amino acids. The junction had 5 bases not matched to a gene; V was cut back by 3 bases and J by 0 bases. Germline V gene data show CDR1 as SGHVS and CDR2 as FNYEAQ. The DNA of the CDR3 is TGTGCCAGCAGCTTTGGGACTAGCGGGATTCCCTCCTACGAGCAGTACTTC. This encodes CASSFGTSGIPSYEQYF.

The chain recombines TRBV6-5 with TRBJ1-2; D gene ambiguous. The CDR3 loop spans 13 amino acids. Germline V gives CDR1 MNHEY, CDR2 SVGAGI. Deletions cut 1 base from V and 8 bases from J, with 11 bases between. CDR3 loop: CASSYFRSGGYTF. The CDR3 nucleotides are TGTGCCAGCAGTTACTTCAGGAGCGGCGGCTACACCTTC.